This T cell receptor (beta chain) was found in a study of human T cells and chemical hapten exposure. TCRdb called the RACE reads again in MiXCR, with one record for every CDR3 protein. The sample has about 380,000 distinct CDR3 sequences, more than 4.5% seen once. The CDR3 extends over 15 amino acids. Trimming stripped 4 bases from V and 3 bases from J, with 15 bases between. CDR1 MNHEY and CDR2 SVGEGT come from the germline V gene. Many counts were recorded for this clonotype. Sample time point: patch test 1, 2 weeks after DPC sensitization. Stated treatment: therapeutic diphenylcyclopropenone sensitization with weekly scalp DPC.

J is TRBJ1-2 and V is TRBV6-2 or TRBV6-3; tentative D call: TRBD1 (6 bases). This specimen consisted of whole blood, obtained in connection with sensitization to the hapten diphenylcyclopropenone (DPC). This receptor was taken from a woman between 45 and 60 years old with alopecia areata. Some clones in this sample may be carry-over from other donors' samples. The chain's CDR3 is CASSSPTKGDYGYTF. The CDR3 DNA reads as TGTGCCAGCAGTTCTCCTACTAAGGGGGACTATGGCTACACCTTC.